This T cell receptor (beta chain) was recorded in a study of TIL therapy for anti-PD-1-resistant metastatic lung cancer. About the research overall: Tumors had a median PD-L1 proportion score of 6%. Tumors carried a median 1.5 non-synonymous mutations per megabase.

CDR3 size: 13 residues. Germline values: CDR1 SGHTA, CDR2 FQGTGA. Trimming shortened V by 4 bases and J by 2 bases, and 7 bases separated the two germline ends. Specified time point: pre-treatment sample, taken before nivolumab and TIL therapy. Tumor tissue came from excised metastases, mostly pleural nodules or supraclavicular lymph nodes. This was the immunoSEQ v3 assay. Only in-frame clones appear in the TCRdb table, and some are missing; sequencing was by immunoSEQ multiplex PCR. The data hold approximately 92,000 clones, with roughly 65% observed a single time. Specimen: tumor tissue, collected at baseline. J is TRBJ2-3 and V is TRBV7-3; D gene ambiguous. The clonotype comes from a person aged 25-85 years with non-small cell lung cancer. CDR3 sequence (DNA): TGTGCCAGCAGCTCGGCTAACACAGATACGCAGTATTTT. Amino acids: CASSSANTDTQYF. The whole variable domain, filled in from reference TRBV7-3 and TRBJ2-3, reads GAGVSQTPSNKVTEKGKYVELRCDPISGHTALYWYRQSLGQGPEFLIYFQGTGAADDSGLPNDRFFAVRPEGSVSTLKIQRTERGDSAVYLCASSSANTDTQYFGPGTRLTVL.